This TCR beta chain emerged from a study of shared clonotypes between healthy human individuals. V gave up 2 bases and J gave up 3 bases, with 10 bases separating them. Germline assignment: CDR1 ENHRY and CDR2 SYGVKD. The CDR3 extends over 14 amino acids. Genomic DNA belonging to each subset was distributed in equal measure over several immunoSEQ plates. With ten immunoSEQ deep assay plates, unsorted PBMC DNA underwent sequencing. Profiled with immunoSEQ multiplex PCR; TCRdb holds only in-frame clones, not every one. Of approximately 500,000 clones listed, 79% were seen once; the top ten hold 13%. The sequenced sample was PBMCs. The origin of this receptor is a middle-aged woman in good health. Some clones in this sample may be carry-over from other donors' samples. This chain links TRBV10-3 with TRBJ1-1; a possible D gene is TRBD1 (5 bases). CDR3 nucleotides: TGTGCCATCAGTGAGCGCAGGGAGGACACTGAAGCTTTCTTT. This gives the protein CAISERREDTEAFF.